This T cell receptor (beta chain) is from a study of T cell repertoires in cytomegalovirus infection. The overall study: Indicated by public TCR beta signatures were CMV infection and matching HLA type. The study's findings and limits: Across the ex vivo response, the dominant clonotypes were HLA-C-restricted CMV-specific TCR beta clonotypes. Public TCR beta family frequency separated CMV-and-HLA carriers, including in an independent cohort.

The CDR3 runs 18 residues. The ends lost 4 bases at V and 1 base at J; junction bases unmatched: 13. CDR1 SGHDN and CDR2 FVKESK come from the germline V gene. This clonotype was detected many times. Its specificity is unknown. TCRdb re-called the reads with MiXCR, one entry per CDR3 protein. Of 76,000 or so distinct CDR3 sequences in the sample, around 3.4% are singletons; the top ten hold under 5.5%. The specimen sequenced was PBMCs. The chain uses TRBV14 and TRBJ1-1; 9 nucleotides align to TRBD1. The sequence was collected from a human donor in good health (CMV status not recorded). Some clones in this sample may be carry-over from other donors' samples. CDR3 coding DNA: TGTGCCAGCAGCCTAGCCGGGACAGGGTTCAAAAAGAACACTGAAGCTTTCTTT. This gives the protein CASSLAGTGFKKNTEAFF.